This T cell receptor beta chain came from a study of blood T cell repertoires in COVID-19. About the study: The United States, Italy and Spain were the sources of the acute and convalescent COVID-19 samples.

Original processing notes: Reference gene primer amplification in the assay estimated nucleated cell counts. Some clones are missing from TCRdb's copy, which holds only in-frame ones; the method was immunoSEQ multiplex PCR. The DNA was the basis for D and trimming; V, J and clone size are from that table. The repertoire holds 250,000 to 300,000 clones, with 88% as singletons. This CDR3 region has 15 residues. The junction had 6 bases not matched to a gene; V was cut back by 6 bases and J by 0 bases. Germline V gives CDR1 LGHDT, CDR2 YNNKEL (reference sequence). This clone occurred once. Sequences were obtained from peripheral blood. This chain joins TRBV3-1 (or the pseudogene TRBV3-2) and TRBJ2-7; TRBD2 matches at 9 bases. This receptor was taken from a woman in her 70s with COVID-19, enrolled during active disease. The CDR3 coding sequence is TGTGCCAGCAGTAAAGCGGGAGGTAGCTCCTACGAGCAGTACTTC. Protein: CASSKAGGSSYEQYF.